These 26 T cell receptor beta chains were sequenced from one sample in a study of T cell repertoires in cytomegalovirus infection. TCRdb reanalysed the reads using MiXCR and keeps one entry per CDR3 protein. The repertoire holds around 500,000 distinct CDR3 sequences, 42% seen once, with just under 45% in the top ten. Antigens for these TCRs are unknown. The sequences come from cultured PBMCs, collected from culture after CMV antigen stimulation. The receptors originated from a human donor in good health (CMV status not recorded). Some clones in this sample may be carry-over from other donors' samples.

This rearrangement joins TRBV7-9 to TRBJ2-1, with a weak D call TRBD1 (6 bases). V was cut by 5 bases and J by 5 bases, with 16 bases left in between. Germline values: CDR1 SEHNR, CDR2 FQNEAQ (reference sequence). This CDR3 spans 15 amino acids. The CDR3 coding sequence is TGTGCCAGCAGCGCGCTCGGGACATTGGACAATGAGCAGTTCTTC. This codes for CASSALGTLDNEQFF.

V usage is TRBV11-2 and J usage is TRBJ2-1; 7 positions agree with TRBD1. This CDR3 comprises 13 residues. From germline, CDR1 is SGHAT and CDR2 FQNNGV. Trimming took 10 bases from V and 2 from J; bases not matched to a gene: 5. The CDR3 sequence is CANRQGAYNEQFF. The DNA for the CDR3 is TGTGCCAACAGACAGGGAGCCTACAATGAGCAGTTCTTC.

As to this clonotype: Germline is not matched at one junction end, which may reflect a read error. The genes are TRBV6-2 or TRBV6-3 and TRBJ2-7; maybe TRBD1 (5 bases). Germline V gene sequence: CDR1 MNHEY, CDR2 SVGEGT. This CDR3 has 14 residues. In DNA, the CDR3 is TGTGCCAGCAGGCGACCCTGGGGCTCCCACGAGCAGTACTTC. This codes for CASRRPWGSHEQYF.

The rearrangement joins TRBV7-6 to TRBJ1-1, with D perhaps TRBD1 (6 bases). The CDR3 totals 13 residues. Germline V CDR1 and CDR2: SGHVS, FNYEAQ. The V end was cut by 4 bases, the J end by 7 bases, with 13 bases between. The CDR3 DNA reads TGTGCCAGCAGCTCCTCGGACAGCAGTGAAGCTTTCTTT. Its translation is CASSSSDSSEAFF.

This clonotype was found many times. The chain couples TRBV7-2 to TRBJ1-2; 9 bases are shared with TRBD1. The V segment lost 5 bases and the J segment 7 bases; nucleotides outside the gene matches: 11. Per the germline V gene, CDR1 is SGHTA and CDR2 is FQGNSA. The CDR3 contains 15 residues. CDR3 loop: CASSKSRGQGVGYTF. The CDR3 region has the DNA TGTGCCAGCAGCAAAAGTCGGGGACAGGGCGTTGGCTACACCTTC. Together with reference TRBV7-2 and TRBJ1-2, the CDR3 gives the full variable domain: GAGVSQSPSNKVTEKGKDVELRCDPISGHTALYWYRQSLGQGLEFLIYFQGNSAPDKSGLPSDRFSAERTGGSVSTLTIQRTQQEDSAVYLCASSKSRGQGVGYTFGSGTRLTVV.

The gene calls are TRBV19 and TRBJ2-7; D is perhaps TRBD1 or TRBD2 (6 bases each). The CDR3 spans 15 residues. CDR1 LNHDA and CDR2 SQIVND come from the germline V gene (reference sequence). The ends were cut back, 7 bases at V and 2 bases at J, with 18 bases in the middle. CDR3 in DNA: TGTGCCAGTACCCCTCGGGGGCGGGGTACCTACGAGCAGTACTTC. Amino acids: CASTPRGRGTYEQYF.

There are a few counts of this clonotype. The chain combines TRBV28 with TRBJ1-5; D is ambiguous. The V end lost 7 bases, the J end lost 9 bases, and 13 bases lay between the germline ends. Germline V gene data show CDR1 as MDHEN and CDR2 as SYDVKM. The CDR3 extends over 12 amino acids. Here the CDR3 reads CASKLRRGPQHF. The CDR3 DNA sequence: TGTGCCAGCAAACTCCGCCGGGGGCCCCAGCATTTT.

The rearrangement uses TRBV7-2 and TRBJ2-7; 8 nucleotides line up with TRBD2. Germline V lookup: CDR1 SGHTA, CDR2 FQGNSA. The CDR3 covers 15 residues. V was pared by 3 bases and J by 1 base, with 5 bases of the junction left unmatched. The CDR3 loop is CASSFSAGVSYEQYF. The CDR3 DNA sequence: TGTGCCAGCAGCTTCTCAGCGGGGGTATCCTACGAGCAGTACTTC.

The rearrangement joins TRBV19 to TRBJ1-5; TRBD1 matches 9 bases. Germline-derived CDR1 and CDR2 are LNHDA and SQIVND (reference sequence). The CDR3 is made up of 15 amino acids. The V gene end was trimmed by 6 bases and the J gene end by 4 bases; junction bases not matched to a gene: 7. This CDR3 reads CASSSKGTGNQPQHF. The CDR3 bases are TGTGCCAGTAGCTCCAAAGGGACAGGGAATCAGCCCCAGCATTTT.

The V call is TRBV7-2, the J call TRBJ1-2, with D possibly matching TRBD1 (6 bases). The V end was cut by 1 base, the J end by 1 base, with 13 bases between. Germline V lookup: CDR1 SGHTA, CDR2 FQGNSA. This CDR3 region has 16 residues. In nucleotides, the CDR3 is TGTGCCAGCAGCTTAGACCCGGGGGCCTTTAACTATGGCTACACCTTC. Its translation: CASSLDPGAFNYGYTF.

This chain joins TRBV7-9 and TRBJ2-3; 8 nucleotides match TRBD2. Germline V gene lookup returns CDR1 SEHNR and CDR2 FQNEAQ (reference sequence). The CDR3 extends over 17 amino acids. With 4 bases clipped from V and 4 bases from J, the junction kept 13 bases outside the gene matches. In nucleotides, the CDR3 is TGTGCCAGCAGCTCGCGGCACACCCGGACTAGCCCAGATACGCAGTATTTT. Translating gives CASSSRHTRTSPDTQYF.

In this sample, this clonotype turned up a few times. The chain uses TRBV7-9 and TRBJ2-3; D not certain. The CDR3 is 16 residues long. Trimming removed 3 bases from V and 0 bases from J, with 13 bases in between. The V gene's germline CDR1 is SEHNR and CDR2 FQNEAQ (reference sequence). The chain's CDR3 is CASSFSPTSSTDTQYF. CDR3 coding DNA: TGTGCCAGCAGCTTCAGTCCTACGTCTAGCACAGATACGCAGTATTTT.

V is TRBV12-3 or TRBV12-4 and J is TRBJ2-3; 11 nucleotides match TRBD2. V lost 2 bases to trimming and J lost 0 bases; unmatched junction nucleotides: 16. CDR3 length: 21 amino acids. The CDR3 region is CASSLSPLAGVTRGSTDTQYF. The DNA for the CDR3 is TGTGCCAGCAGTTTATCCCCACTAGCGGGGGTTACGCGCGGTAGCACAGATACGCAGTATTTT.

The CDR3 loop reads CASSLDRGRAQTQYF. CDR3 nucleotides: TGTGCCAGCAGCTTAGATCGTGGGAGGGCCCAGACCCAGTACTTC. The gene calls are TRBV7-2 and TRBJ2-5, with 7 positions matching TRBD2. With 1 base clipped from V and 6 bases from J, the junction kept 8 bases outside the gene matches. The CDR3 contains 15 residues. CDR1 and CDR2 (germline): SGHTA, FQGNSA. Full variable domain (remainder filled in from reference TRBV7-2 and TRBJ2-5): GAGVSQSPSNKVTEKGKDVELRCDPISGHTALYWYRQSLGQGLEFLIYFQGNSAPDKSGLPSDRFSAERTGGSVSTLTIQRTQQEDSAVYLCASSLDRGRAQTQYFGPGTRLLVL.

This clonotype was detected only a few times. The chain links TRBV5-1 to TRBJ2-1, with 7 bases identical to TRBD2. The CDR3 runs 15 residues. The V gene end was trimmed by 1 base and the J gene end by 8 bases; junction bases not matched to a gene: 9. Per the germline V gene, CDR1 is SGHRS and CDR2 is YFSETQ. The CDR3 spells CASSLNAGEVDEQFF. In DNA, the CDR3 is TGCGCCAGCAGCTTGAACGCGGGGGAGGTCGATGAGCAGTTCTTC.

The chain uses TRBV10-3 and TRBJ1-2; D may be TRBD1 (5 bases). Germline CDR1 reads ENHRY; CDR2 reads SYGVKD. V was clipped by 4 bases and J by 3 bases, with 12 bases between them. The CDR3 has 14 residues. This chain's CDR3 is CAISVQGSDYGYTF. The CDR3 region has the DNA TGTGCCATCAGTGTTCAGGGAAGCGACTATGGCTACACCTTC.

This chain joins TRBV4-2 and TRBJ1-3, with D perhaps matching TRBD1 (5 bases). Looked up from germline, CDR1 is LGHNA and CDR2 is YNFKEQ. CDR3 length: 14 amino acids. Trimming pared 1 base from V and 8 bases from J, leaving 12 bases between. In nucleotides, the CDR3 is TGTGCCAGCAGCCAAGGGGATCTACAGGACACCATATATTTT. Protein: CASSQGDLQDTIYF.

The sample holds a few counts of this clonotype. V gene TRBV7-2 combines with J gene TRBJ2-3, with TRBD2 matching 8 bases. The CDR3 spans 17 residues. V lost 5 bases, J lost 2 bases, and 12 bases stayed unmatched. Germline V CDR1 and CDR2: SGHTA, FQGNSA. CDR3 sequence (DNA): TGTGCCAGCAGCGAACGAGGAGGGACTAGGCCCACAGATACGCAGTATTTT. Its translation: CASSERGGTRPTDTQYF.

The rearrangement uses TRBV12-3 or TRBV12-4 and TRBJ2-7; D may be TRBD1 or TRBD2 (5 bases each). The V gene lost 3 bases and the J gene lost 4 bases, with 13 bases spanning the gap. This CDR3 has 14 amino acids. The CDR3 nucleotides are TGTGCCAGCAGTTTCGGGGCTAGCTGGTACGAGCAGTACTTC. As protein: CASSFGASWYEQYF.

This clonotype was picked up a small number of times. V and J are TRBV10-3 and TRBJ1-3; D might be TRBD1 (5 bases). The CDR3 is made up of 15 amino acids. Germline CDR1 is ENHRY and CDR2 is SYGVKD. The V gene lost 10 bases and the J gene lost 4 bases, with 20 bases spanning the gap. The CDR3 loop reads CANSDTSEEGNTIYF. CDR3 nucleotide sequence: TGTGCCAATTCGGACACTTCCGAAGAGGGAAACACCATATATTTT.

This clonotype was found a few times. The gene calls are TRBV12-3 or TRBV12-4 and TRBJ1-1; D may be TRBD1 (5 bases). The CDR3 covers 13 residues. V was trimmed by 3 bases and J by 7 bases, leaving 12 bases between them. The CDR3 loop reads CASSFGTDVEAFF. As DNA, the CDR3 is TGTGCCAGCAGTTTTGGGACGGACGTTGAAGCTTTCTTT.

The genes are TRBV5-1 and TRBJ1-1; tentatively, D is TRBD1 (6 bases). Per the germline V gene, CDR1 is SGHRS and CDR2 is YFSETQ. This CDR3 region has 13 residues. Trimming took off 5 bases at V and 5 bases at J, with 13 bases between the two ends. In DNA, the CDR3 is TGCGCCAGCAGAGCGGGGGCAGGGACTGAAGCTTTCTTT. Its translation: CASRAGAGTEAFF. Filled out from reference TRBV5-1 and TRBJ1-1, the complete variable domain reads KAGVTQTPRYLIKTRGQQVTLSCSPISGHRSVSWYQQTPGQGLQFLFEYFSETQRNKGNFPGRFSGRQFSNSRSEMNVSTLELGDSALYLCASRAGAGTEAFFGQGTRLTVV.

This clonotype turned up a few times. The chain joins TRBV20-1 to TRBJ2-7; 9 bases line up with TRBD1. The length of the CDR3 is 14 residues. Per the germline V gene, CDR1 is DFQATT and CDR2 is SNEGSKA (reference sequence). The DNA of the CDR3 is TGCACCACCAGAACGGGGACAGGGTCCTACGAGCAGTACTTC. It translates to CTTRTGTGSYEQYF.

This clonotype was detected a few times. The CDR3 is CASSFVGWNEQFF. In DNA, the CDR3 is TGTGCCAGCAGTTTCGTGGGATGGAATGAGCAGTTCTTC. This chain joins TRBV12-3 or TRBV12-4 and TRBJ2-1; D unresolved. Trimming removed 3 bases at V and 7 bases at J, with 10 bases between. The CDR3 runs to 13 residues.

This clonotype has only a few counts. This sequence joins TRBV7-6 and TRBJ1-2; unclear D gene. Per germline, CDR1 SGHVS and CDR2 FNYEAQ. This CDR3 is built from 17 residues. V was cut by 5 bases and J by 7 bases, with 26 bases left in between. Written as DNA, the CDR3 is TGTGCCAGCAGCATACTTTCCAGTCGAGCGGGAAGCGCTGGCTACACCTTC. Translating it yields CASSILSSRAGSAGYTF.

CDR3 in DNA: TGTGCCAGCAGCCCCACATTGAACACCGGGGAGCTGTTTTTT. This codes for CASSPTLNTGELFF. The chain combines TRBV7-9 with TRBJ2-2; D is uncertain. Germline assignment: CDR1 SEHNR and CDR2 FQNEAQ (reference sequence). V was pared by 5 bases and J by 1 base, with 8 bases between. The CDR3 loop spans 14 amino acids.